What follows are 5 T cell receptor beta chains derived from one specimen sequenced in a study of prognosis after radiotherapy for stage I lung cancer. The study amplified the TCR beta CDR3 region from genomic DNA. This amplification was carried out by two rounds of multiplex PCR. Amplification in first-round PCR relied on primers specific to each TRBV and TRBJ gene. TCRdb used MiXCR to reprocess the multiplex PCR reads, holding one entry per CDR3 protein. Altogether around 51,000 distinct CDR3 sequences are present, approximately 30% being singletons, with the ten largest covering approximately 9%. The sequences come from PBMCs, collected before or after stereotactic body radiation therapy (not recorded which). These receptors came from a donor older than 45 with non-small cell lung cancer.

The sample holds many counts of this clonotype. The chain has TRBV24-1 and TRBJ2-1, with D maybe TRBD2 (5 bases). CDR1 is KGHDR, CDR2 SFDVKD, per germline. The CDR3 consists of 11 residues. The germline V and J ends were trimmed by 4 bases and 10 bases, with 7 bases remaining between them. For the CDR3, the DNA is TGTGCCACCAGTGACTCGGGGGAGCAGTTCTTC. It is translated as CATSDSGEQFF.

This clonotype occurred a few times. Given a much more abundant clone one base away, this may be a read error. The chain links TRBV6-2 or TRBV6-3 to TRBJ2-1; perhaps TRBD2 as D (5 bases). Per the germline V gene, CDR1 is MNHEY and CDR2 is SVGEGT. The CDR3 is made up of 16 amino acids. Deletions cut 4 bases from V and 1 base from J, with 14 bases between. In DNA form, the CDR3 reads TGTGCCAGCAGTTCCCCGGGGTCCCGATCCTACAATGAGCAGTTCTTC. This gives the protein CASSSPGSRSYNEQFF.

This clonotype is termed medium-sized. The rearrangement uses TRBV7-2 and TRBJ1-2; TRBD1 aligns across 9 bases. The CDR3 covers 13 residues. J gave up 8 bases and V 5 bases, and 6 bases lay outside the gene matches. Germline V gene data show CDR1 as SGHTA and CDR2 as FQGNSA. CDR3 region: CASSQGTGYGYTF. The CDR3 DNA follows: TGTGCCAGCAGCCAGGGGACAGGGTACGGCTACACCTTC.

This clonotype has a count of ten or more. The J gene is TRBJ1-1, the V gene TRBV2; 7 bases align to TRBD1. J gave up 8 bases and V 2 bases, and 8 bases lay outside the gene matches. Germline CDR1 and CDR2: SNHLY and FYNNEI. This CDR3 has 14 residues. The CDR3 sequence: CASSEIGTTGEAFF. For the CDR3, the DNA is TGTGCCAGCAGTGAAATAGGTACGACAGGGGAAGCTTTCTTT.

Details on this clonotype: This likely stems from a read error, as it lies one base from a far larger clone. The rearrangement uses TRBV6-2 or TRBV6-3 and TRBJ1-1; unclear D gene. The CDR3 totals 15 residues. Per the germline V gene, CDR1 is MNHEY and CDR2 is SVGEGT. Trimming shortened V by 6 bases and J by 4 bases, and 18 bases separated the two germline ends. DNA for the CDR3: TGTGCCAGCAGCTCCCCCCTTCAGTGGGTCACTGAAGCTTTCTTT. It encodes CASSSPLQWVTEAFF.